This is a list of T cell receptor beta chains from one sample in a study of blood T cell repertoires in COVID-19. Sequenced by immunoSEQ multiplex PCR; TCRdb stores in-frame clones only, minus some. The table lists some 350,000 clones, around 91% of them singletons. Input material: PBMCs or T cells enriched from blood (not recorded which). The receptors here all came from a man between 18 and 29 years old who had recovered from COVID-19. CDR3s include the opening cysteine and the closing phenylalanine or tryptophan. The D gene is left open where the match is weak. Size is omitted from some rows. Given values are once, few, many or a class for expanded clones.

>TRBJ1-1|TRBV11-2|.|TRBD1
CASSAPGQGNTEAFF
TGTGCCAGCAGCGCCCCGGGACAGGGGAACACTGAAGCTTTCTTT
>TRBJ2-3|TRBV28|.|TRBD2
CASSPKIPLAGGLYTDTQYF
TGTGCCAGCAGTCCGAAAATACCACTAGCGGGAGGTCTATACACAGATACGCAGTATTTT
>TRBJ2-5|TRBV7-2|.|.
CASSLDQGRETQYF
TGTGCCAGCAGCTTAGACCAGGGTCGGGAGACCCAGTACTTC
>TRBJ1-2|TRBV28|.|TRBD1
CASSRIGTGPSNYGYTF
TGTGCCAGCAGTCGAATCGGGACAGGGCCATCTAACTATGGCTACACCTTC
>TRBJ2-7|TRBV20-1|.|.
CSASAPGLSSYEQYF
TGCAGTGCTAGTGCCCCGGGACTTAGCTCCTACGAGCAGTACTTC
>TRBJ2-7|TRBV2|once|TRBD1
CASSRTGVGAEQYF
TGTGCCAGCAGTCGGACAGGGGTGGGTGCCGAGCAGTACTTC
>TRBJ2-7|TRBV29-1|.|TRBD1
CSVQFRDRGSYEQYF
TGCAGCGTCCAATTCCGGGACAGGGGCTCCTACGAGCAGTACTTC
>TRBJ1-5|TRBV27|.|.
CASSPGLGGARQPQHF
TGTGCCAGCAGCCCTGGCTTGGGCGGGGCGCGACAGCCCCAGCATTTT
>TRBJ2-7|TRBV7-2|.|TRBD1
CASSGGQGNSYEQYF
TGTGCCAGCAGCGGAGGACAGGGGAACTCCTACGAGCAGTACTTC
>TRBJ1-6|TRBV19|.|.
CASNTGYNSPLHF
TGTGCCAGTAACACAGGGTATAATTCACCCCTCCACTTT
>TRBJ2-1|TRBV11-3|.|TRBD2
CASSSLAGAYNEQFF
TGTGCCAGCAGCTCTCTAGCGGGAGCCTACAATGAGCAGTTCTTC
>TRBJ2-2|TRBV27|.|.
CASSLRARGAAGELFF
TGTGCCAGCAGTTTAAGGGCTCGGGGGGCCGCGGGGGAGCTGTTTTTT
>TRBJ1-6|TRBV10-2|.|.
CASSLGQYNSPLHF
TGCGCCAGCAGTCTCGGACAGTATAATTCACCCCTCCACTTT
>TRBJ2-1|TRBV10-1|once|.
CASSTYRVGTQFF
TGCGCCAGCAGTACTTACAGGGTGGGAACCCAGTTCTTC
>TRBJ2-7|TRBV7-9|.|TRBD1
CASRGTEDAEQYF
TGTGCCAGCAGAGGGACAGAGGATGCCGAGCAGTACTTC
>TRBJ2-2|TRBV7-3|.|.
CASSFNGANTGELFF
TGTGCCAGCAGCTTCAATGGGGCTAACACCGGGGAGCTGTTTTTT
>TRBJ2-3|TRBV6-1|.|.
CASSVKLGAVITDTQYF
TGTGCCAGCAGTGTGAAATTAGGGGCGGTTATCACAGATACGCAGTATTTT
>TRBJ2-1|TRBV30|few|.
CAWSQTLPGVQFF
TGTGCCTGGAGTCAAACACTCCCCGGGGTGCAGTTCTTC
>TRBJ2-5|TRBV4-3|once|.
CASSQDRVGGPQETQYF
TGCGCCAGCAGCCAAGATCGGGTAGGGGGTCCCCAAGAGACCCAGTACTTC
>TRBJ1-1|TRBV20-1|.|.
CSALTTRAFF
TGCAGTGCTCTAACAACGCGGGCTTTCTTT
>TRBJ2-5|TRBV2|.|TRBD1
CASRDRGGQETQYF
TGTGCCAGCAGAGACAGGGGGGGGCAAGAGACCCAGTACTTC
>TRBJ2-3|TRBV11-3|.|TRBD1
CASSLAGQPPTDTQYF
TGTGCCAGCAGCTTAGCGGGACAGCCTCCCACAGATACGCAGTATTTT
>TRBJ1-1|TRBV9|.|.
CASSGNQDTEAFF
TGTGCCAGCAGCGGGAACCAGGACACTGAAGCTTTCTTT
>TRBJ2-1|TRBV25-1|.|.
CASSEYATRDEQFF
TGTGCCAGCAGTGAATATGCGACTAGAGATGAGCAGTTCTTC
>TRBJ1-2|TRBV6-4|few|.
CASSDVPGAPNGYTF
TGTGCCAGCAGTGACGTTCCAGGGGCGCCTAATGGCTACACCTTC
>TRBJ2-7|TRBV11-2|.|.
CASSSQAQQYF
TGTGCCAGCAGCTCCCAGGCGCAGCAGTACTTC
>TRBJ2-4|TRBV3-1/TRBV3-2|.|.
CASSQGAGPQNIQYF
TGTGCCAGCAGCCAAGGGGCGGGGCCCCAAAACATTCAGTACTTC